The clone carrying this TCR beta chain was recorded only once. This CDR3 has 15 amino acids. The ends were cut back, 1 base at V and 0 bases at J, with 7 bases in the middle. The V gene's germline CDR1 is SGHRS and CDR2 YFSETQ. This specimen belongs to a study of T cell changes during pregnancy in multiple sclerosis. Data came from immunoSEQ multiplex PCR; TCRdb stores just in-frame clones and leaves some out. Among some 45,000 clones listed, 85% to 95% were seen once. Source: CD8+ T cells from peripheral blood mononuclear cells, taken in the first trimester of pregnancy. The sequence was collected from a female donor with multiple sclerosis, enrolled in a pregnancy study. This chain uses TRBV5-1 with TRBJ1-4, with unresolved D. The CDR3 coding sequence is TGCGCCAGCAGCTTGCTCCCGGCAACTAATGAAAAACTGTTTTTT. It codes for CASSLLPATNEKLFF. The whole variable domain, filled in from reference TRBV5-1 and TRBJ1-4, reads KAGVTQTPRYLIKTRGQQVTLSCSPISGHRSVSWYQQTPGQGLQFLFEYFSETQRNKGNFPGRFSGRQFSNSRSEMNVSTLELGDSALYLCASSLLPATNEKLFFGSGTQLSVL.